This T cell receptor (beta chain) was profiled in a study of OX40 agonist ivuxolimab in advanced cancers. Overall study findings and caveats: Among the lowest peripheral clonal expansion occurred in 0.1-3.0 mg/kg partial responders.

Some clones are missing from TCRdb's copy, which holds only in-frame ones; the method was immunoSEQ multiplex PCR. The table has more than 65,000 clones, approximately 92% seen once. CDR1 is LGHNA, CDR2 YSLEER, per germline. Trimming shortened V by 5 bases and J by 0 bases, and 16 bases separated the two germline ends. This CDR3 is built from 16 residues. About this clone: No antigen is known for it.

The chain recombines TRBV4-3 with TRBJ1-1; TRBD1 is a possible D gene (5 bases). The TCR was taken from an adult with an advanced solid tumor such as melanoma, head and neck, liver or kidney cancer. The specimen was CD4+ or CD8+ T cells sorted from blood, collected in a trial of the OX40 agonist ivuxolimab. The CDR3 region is CASSKAGGAMNTEAFF. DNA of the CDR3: TGCGCCAGCAGCAAAGCGGGCGGGGCCATGAACACTGAAGCTTTCTTT.